What follows describes a single T cell receptor beta chain. Its antigen is unknown. This CDR3 has 13 amino acids. CDR1 is SGHTA, CDR2 FQGNSA, per germline. The V and J ends lost 1 base and 4 bases respectively, with 6 bases between them. Produced via immunoSEQ multiplex PCR; TCRdb's table is partial and in-frame only. The table includes 65,000 to 90,000 clones, just under 80% detected once. This entry is derived from a study of T cell repertoires and HLA-DP antigens. General study points: Against both alloantigens, CD137+ clonality was similar, roughly 0.42.

Untouched CD4+ T cells were isolated by negative selection, averaging about 98% purity. CD4+ T cells were isolated untouched, about 98% pure. The chain links TRBV7-2 to TRBJ2-3; D unresolved. The receptor was isolated from a man in his fifties or sixties in good health and CMV-seronegative. Sequenced material: CD4+ T cells from PBMCs. The CDR3 loop is CASSLVSADTQYF. CDR3 nucleotide sequence: TGTGCCAGCAGCTTAGTGTCCGCAGATACGCAGTATTTT.